Listed below are T cell receptor beta chains from one sample, sequenced in a study of blood T cell repertoires in COVID-19. Sequencing was performed with immunoSEQ multiplex PCR; in TCRdb, only in-frame clones are kept and a portion is missing. The sample consists of 300,000 to 500,000 clones, over 75% of them appearing once. Specimen: PBMCs or T cells enriched from blood (not recorded which). These receptors came from a woman between 25 and 40 years old with acute COVID-19. CDR3s include the opening cysteine and the closing phenylalanine or tryptophan. D genes are given only for firm matches. The listing skips clone size in some rows; elsewhere it reads once, few, many or a size class.

j_call v_call clone_size d_call cdr3_nt cdr3_aa
TRBJ1-5 TRBV5-5 . . TGTGCCAGCAGCTTGCTAAATCAGCCCCAGCATTTT CASSLLNQPQHF
TRBJ1-2 TRBV7-2 . . TGTGCCAGCACCCCTTTGGGGCGCTCTAACTATGGCTACACCTTC CASTPLGRSNYGYTF
TRBJ2-1 TRBV19 . . TGTGCCAGTACCCTCGAAATACAGGGCAATGAGCAGTTCTTC CASTLEIQGNEQFF
TRBJ2-1 TRBV5-5 . . TGTGCCAGCAGCTTGGGACTGGGTGCCTACAATGAGCAGTTCTTC CASSLGLGAYNEQFF
TRBJ2-7 TRBV4-3 . TRBD1 TGCGCCAGCAGCCAAGTACGGGACAGTTCCTACGAGCAGTACTTC CASSQVRDSSYEQYF
TRBJ2-1 TRBV29-1 once . TGCAGCGTTGACAGGGGAGTCGAGCAGTTCTTC CSVDRGVEQFF
TRBJ2-2 TRBV27 . TRBD2 TGTGCCAGCAGCCGGGGGGGCGGGAACACCGGGGAGCTGTTTTTT CASSRGGGNTGELFF
TRBJ1-5 TRBV9 . . TGTGCCAGCAGCGTAGGGGGCAGCAATCAGCCCCAGCATTTT CASSVGGSNQPQHF
TRBJ2-7 TRBV7-3 . TRBD2 TGTGCCAGCAGCTCGGGACTAGCGGGGGGGCCGGTTAACTTC CASSSGLAGGPVNF
TRBJ1-1 TRBV6-2/TRBV6-3 . TRBD1 TGTGCCAGCAGTTACCTTGGGACAGGGAGGACTGAAGCTTTCTTT CASSYLGTGRTEAFF
TRBJ1-1 TRBV18 . TRBD1 TGTGCCAGCTCACCCTTAAGGACAGGGGGGACGAACACTGAAGCTTTCTTT CASSPLRTGGTNTEAFF
TRBJ1-1 TRBV9 . . TGTGCCAGCAGCGTAGTGGCGAACACTGAAGCTTTCTTT CASSVVANTEAFF
TRBJ1-1 TRBV5-1 . . TGCGCCAGCAGCTTAGGGGCTGAAGCTTTCTTT CASSLGAEAFF
TRBJ1-2 TRBV2 few . TGTGCCAGCAGTGAAGACAGGGTTCCCCGTAACTATGGCTACACCTTC CASSEDRVPRNYGYTF
TRBJ1-1 TRBV29-1 . . TGCAGCGTTGTTAGTCACAGCCCGTTAATGGCTGAAGCTTTCTTT CSVVSHSPLMAEAFF
TRBJ2-3 TRBV25-1 . . TGTGCCAGCAGTGACAGGGATGAAGATACGCAGTATTTT CASSDRDEDTQYF
TRBJ1-1 TRBV2 . TRBD1 TGTGCCAGCAGGCCACAGGGGGATATACTCCTAACTGAAGCTTTCTTT CASRPQGDILLTEAFF
TRBJ2-1 TRBV6-4 once TRBD2 TGTGCCAGCAGCCATACGGGACTAAGCTACAATGAGCAGTTCTTC CASSHTGLSYNEQFF
TRBJ1-2 TRBV6-5 . . TGTGCCAGCACTCCAGGGTTGCACTATGGCTACACCTTC CASTPGLHYGYTF
TRBJ2-1 TRBV9 . . TGTGCCAGCAGCCCCGGGAGAGACAATGAGCAGTTCTTC CASSPGRDNEQFF
TRBJ1-2 TRBV6-5 . TRBD1 TGTGCCAGCAGTTCGGGACAGATCTATGGCTACACCTTC CASSSGQIYGYTF
TRBJ1-2 TRBV7-2 . TRBD1 TGTGCCAGCAGCGCGGGACAGGGAAAAGGCTACACCTTC CASSAGQGKGYTF
TRBJ2-7 TRBV6-1 . . TGTGCCAGCAGTGAAGCTGGGGCAGGTACCTACGAGCAGTACTTC CASSEAGAGTYEQYF
TRBJ1-4 TRBV28 . TRBD1 TGTGCCAGCAAGACAGGGCGGGATGAAAAACTGTTTTTT CASKTGRDEKLFF
TRBJ1-2 TRBV5-1 . . TGCGCCAGCCAAACCGGGACATCGAACCACTATGGCTACACCTTC CASQTGTSNHYGYTF
TRBJ2-1 TRBV7-2 . TRBD2 TGTGCCAGCACCGGGGGGTATTCCTACAATGAGCAGTTCTTC CASTGGYSYNEQFF
TRBJ1-6 TRBV28 . TRBD1 TGTGCCAGCAGCCAGGGACAGGGTCATTCACCCCTCCACTTT CASSQGQGHSPLHF
TRBJ1-2 TRBV2 . . TGTGCCAGCAGTGGGCAGGAGGTCTATGGCTACACCTTC CASSGQEVYGYTF
TRBJ1-2 TRBV7-8 . . TGTGCCAGCAGCCCACCAGGGGTCTGGGGCTACACCTTC CASSPPGVWGYTF
TRBJ1-2 TRBV20-1 few . TGCAGTGCTGGTGCCGGGGGGGAGGTCACGAATGGCTACACCTTC CSAGAGGEVTNGYTF
TRBJ1-1 TRBV14 once . TGTGCCAGCAGCCAATGGCGGGGACGGAACACTGAAGCTTTCTTT CASSQWRGRNTEAFF
TRBJ2-5 TRBV6-1 . TRBD1 TGTGCCAGCAGTGAATGGGGACAGATAGACCAAGAGACCCAGTACTTC CASSEWGQIDQETQYF
TRBJ2-7 TRBV19 once . TGTGCCAGTAGTGCGAGACTAAGGGTGGCAGGCCTACACCTACCTAACGAGCAGTACTTC CASSARLRVAGLHLPNEQYF
TRBJ2-7 TRBV3-1/TRBV3-2 . TRBD1 TGTGCCAGCAGCCCCTTACCTGACAGGGACGAGCAGTACTTC CASSPLPDRDEQYF
TRBJ1-2 TRBV30 . TRBD1 TGTGCCTGGGCAACCGGGACAGGGGTTGGCTACACCTTC CAWATGTGVGYTF